Sequencing of this TCR beta chain was carried out in a study of neurological immune-mediated disorders. Study observations and caveats: Expanded clones shared no CDR3 amino acid sequences across subjects, suggesting private repertoires in all groups.

Germline-derived CDR1 and CDR2 are SGHTA and FQGNSA. The CDR3 spans 13 residues. Time point meaning: technical triplicate 2. The cDNA was synthesized by means of template-switch 5'RACE, which was carried out with 10-nucleotide random UMIs. Per sequencing run, 15-18 subjects together gave over 160 million TCR-beta sequences. TCRdb redid the calling of the 5' RACE reads with MiXCR, one entry per CDR3 protein. The table includes more than 30,000 distinct CDR3 sequences, 10% to 15% detected once. This clonotype was observed a single time. Its target is unknown. Germline is not matched at one junction end, which may reflect a read error.

The V gene is TRBV7-2, the J gene TRBJ2-5; no firm D call. The DNA matches TRBJ2-3 better at its end, which makes the J call doubtful. Sequencing was done on a sample of CD4+ T cells from blood. The source is a female donor with HTLV-1-associated myelopathy (HAM/TSP). CDR3 residues: CASSHPAPDTQYF. As DNA, the CDR3 is TGTGCCAGCAGCCACCCCGCTCCAGATACACAGTATTTT.